These 28 T cell receptor beta chains share one sample of origin, sequenced in a study of cytomegalovirus exposure and HLA in healthy donors. Some clones are missing from TCRdb's copy, which holds only in-frame ones; the method was immunoSEQ multiplex PCR. The sample holds 130,000 to 150,000 clones, about nine tenths seen once. Sequenced material: PBMCs. All receptors derive from a man aged 18 to 30 in good health and CMV-seronegative.

The rearrangement links TRBV11-2 to TRBJ2-2, with D possibly matching TRBD2 (6 bases). CDR3 length: 15 residues. The germline CDR1 and CDR2 sequences are SGHAT and FQNNGV. Trimming shortened V by 6 bases and J by 5 bases, and 16 bases separated the two germline ends. CDR3: CASRPVRAGTGELFF. For the CDR3, the DNA is TGTGCCAGCAGGCCCGTCAGGGCGGGGACCGGGGAGCTGTTTTTT.

The chain carries TRBV18 and TRBJ1-6; D is possibly TRBD1 (5 bases). CDR1 KGHSH and CDR2 LQKENI come from the germline V gene. V was clipped by 0 bases and J by 4 bases, with 10 bases between them. The CDR3 is 16 residues long. CDR3 bases: TGTGCCAGCTCACCACCCGACAGCTCGTATAATTCACCCCTCCACTTT. Its translation is CASSPPDSSYNSPLHF. Filled out from reference TRBV18 and TRBJ1-6, the complete variable domain reads NAGVMQNPRHLVRRRGQEARLRCSPMKGHSHVYWYRQLPEEGLKFMVYLQKENIIDESGMPKERFSAEFPKEGPSILRIQQVVRGDSAAYFCASSPPDSSYNSPLHFGNGTRLTVT.

This chain links TRBV19 with TRBJ1-5; tentatively, D is TRBD1 (5 bases). The V end was cut by 3 bases, the J end by 9 bases, with 12 bases between. The CDR3 loop spans 13 amino acids. CDR1 is LNHDA, CDR2 SQIVND, per germline (reference sequence). CDR3 DNA: TGTGCCAGTAGTATGACAGTAGGATCGCCCCAGCATTTT. As protein: CASSMTVGSPQHF. Looking up the rest from reference TRBV19 and TRBJ1-5 gives the full variable domain: DGGITQSPKYLFRKEGQNVTLSCEQNLNHDAMYWYRQDPGQGLRLIYYSQIVNDFQKGDIAEGYSVSREKKESFPLTVTSAQKNPTAFYLCASSMTVGSPQHFGDGTRLSIL.

The rearrangement links TRBV28 to TRBJ2-1; 14 bases are a match to TRBD2. V shed 6 bases, J shed 7 bases, and the junction held 11 bases outside the gene matches. CDR3 length: 17 residues. Per the germline V gene, CDR1 is MDHEN and CDR2 is SYDVKM. This CDR3 is CASRPTSGRGPENEQFF. CDR3 DNA: TGTGCCAGCAGACCGACTAGCGGGAGGGGTCCGGAGAATGAGCAGTTCTTC. Drawing the rest from reference TRBV28 and TRBJ2-1, the complete variable domain is DVKVTQSSRYLVKRTGEKVFLECVQDMDHENMFWYRQDPGLGLRLIYFSYDVKMKEKGDIPEGYSVSREKKERFSLILESASTNQTSMYLCASRPTSGRGPENEQFFGPGTRLTVL.

The rearrangement links TRBV28 to TRBJ1-1; a possible D gene is TRBD1 (5 bases). CDR1 is MDHEN and CDR2 is SYDVKM in the germline V gene. The CDR3 is made up of 19 amino acids. V lost 4 bases and J 1 base, leaving 25 bases between the germline ends. The CDR3 loop is CASSSRTYTLRVGNTEAFF. The CDR3, as DNA: TGTGCCAGCAGTTCCCGCACCTACACACTCAGGGTTGGGAACACTGAAGCTTTCTTT.

This clone was detected only a few times. The chain has TRBV11-2 and TRBJ2-1; 12 bases line up with TRBD2. The V gene end was trimmed by 1 base and the J gene end by 7 bases; junction bases not matched to a gene: 8. Per the germline V gene, CDR1 is SGHAT and CDR2 is FQNNGV. There are 17 residues in the CDR3. The CDR3 nucleotides read TGTGCCAGCAGCTTAGCGATGTTGACTAGCGGGGGTAATGAGCAGTTCTTC. Its protein is CASSLAMLTSGGNEQFF.

Remarks on this clone: Other DNA sequences in this specimen translate into the identical CDR3. This chain joins TRBV18 and TRBJ2-1; D uncertain. The V gene's germline CDR1 is KGHSH and CDR2 LQKENI. The CDR3 extends over 15 amino acids. Trimming removed 2 bases at V and 0 bases at J, with 8 bases between. Here the CDR3 DNA reads TGTGCCAGCTCACCAGGCCAAAGCTCCTACAATGAGCAGTTCTTC. Protein: CASSPGQSSYNEQFF.

The genes are TRBV5-4 and TRBJ1-1, with 7 bases that match TRBD1. With 6 bases clipped from V and 1 base from J, the junction kept 9 bases outside the gene matches. CDR1 and CDR2 from the germline V gene are SGHNT and YYREEE (reference sequence). CDR3 size: 15 residues. This CDR3 reads CASNIQGVANTEAFF. The CDR3 DNA follows: TGTGCCAGCAACATCCAGGGGGTGGCGAACACTGAAGCTTTCTTT.

The chain has TRBV14 and TRBJ2-3; 13 bases map to TRBD2. Germline V gene lookup returns CDR1 SGHDN and CDR2 FVKESK. This CDR3 contains 24 residues. The V segment lost 2 bases and the J segment 0 bases; nucleotides outside the gene matches: 23. CDR3 coding DNA: TGTGCCAGCAGCCAACACTGGAACTGGCACAGGGGACTAGCGGGATCCCCTAGCACAGATACGCAGTATTTT. As protein: CASSQHWNWHRGLAGSPSTDTQYF. The full variable domain, rest sourced from reference TRBV14 and TRBJ2-3, is EAGVTQFPSHSVIEKGQTVTLRCDPISGHDNLYWYRRVMGKEIKFLLHFVKESKQDESGMPNNRFLAERTGGTYSTLKVQPAELEDSGVYFCASSQHWNWHRGLAGSPSTDTQYFGPGTRLTVL.

V and J are TRBV7-6 and TRBJ2-5; 11 bases align to TRBD2. V lost 5 bases to trimming and J lost 5 bases; unmatched junction nucleotides: 13. Germline V CDR1 and CDR2: SGHVS, FNYEAQ. CDR3 length equals 17 residues. The CDR3 DNA sequence: TGTGCCAGCAGCCGTAGCGGGAGGGCCCTCTTTCTGGAGACCCAGTACTTC. Residues: CASSRSGRALFLETQYF.

The chain combines TRBV5-1 with TRBJ2-7; 11 bases fit TRBD2. Germline CDR1 is SGHRS and CDR2 is YFSETQ. The CDR3 length is 16 residues. V lost 0 bases, J lost 0 bases, and 2 bases stayed unmatched. The chain's CDR3 is CASSLATSGSSYEQYF. Written as DNA, the CDR3 is TGCGCCAGCAGCTTGGCCACTAGCGGGAGCTCCTACGAGCAGTACTTC.

The chain links TRBV6-1 to TRBJ1-1; D is possibly TRBD1 (6 bases). With 8 bases removed from V and 1 base from J, the gap between germline ends came to 8 bases. The CDR3 runs to 12 residues. The V gene's germline CDR1 is MNHNS and CDR2 SASEGT. CDR3: CASGQPNTEAFF. The CDR3 nucleotides are TGTGCCAGCGGACAGCCGAACACTGAAGCTTTCTTT.

This chain joins TRBV13 and TRBJ1-2; 7 positions match TRBD1. V trimming: 5 bases; J trimming: 0 bases; junction bases outside the gene matches: 12. From germline, CDR1 is PRHDT and CDR2 FYEKMQ (reference sequence). The CDR3 consists of 17 residues. CDR3 in DNA: TGTGCCAGCAGCAAATTCGGACAGGAAAGAGCTAACTATGGCTACACCTTC. As protein: CASSKFGQERANYGYTF.

The rearrangement uses TRBV27 and TRBJ2-5; D is unclear. Between the trimmed V and J ends, which lost 0 bases and 0 bases, there was a span of 11 bases. The germline V gene encodes CDR1 MNHEY and CDR2 SMNVEV (reference sequence). The length of the CDR3 is 16 residues. The CDR3 bases are TGTGCCAGCAGTTTATCACAGCCTGAGTACCAAGAGACCCAGTACTTC. Its translation: CASSLSQPEYQETQYF.

J is TRBJ2-1 and V is TRBV11-2; a possible D gene is TRBD2 (6 bases). Germline V lookup: CDR1 SGHAT, CDR2 FQNNGV. The length of the CDR3 is 14 residues. V was pared by 5 bases and J by 6 bases, with 14 bases between. DNA of the CDR3: TGTGCCAGCAGCGCCACACTAGCTTTCAATGAGCAGTTCTTC. Its protein is CASSATLAFNEQFF.

The J gene is TRBJ1-2, the V gene TRBV11-2, with TRBD1 as a possible D gene (6 bases). The CDR3 spans 15 residues. With 1 base removed from V and 3 bases from J, the gap between germline ends came to 12 bases. From germline, CDR1 is SGHAT and CDR2 FQNNGV. Here the CDR3 DNA reads TGTGCCAGCAGCTTAGTCCCCAACAGGGACTATGGCTACACCTTC. Encoded protein: CASSLVPNRDYGYTF. The full variable domain, its missing parts supplied by reference TRBV11-2 and TRBJ1-2, is EAGVAQSPRYKIIEKRQSVAFWCNPISGHATLYWYQQILGQGPKLLIQFQNNGVVDDSQLPKDRFSAERLKGVDSTLKIQPAKLEDSAVYLCASSLVPNRDYGYTFGSGTRLTVV.

This clone was seen more than once but under ten times. This sequence joins TRBV19 and TRBJ2-5; a weak D match, TRBD2 (5 bases). The germline V gene has CDR1 LNHDA and CDR2 SQIVND (reference sequence). Trimming took 9 bases from V and 0 from J, leaving 11 bases between them. CDR3 length: 13 amino acids. In nucleotides, the CDR3 is TGTGCCAGGTTAGAGGACTACCAAGAGACCCAGTACTTC. It is translated as CARLEDYQETQYF. The whole variable domain, remainder taken from reference TRBV19 and TRBJ2-5, is DGGITQSPKYLFRKEGQNVTLSCEQNLNHDAMYWYRQDPGQGLRLIYYSQIVNDFQKGDIAEGYSVSREKKESFPLTVTSAQKNPTAFYLCARLEDYQETQYFGPGTRLLVL.

This rearrangement joins TRBV9 to TRBJ2-5; D perhaps matches TRBD2 (6 bases). V lost 4 bases, J lost 2 bases, and 12 bases lay in between. This CDR3 has 14 amino acids. Germline V gives CDR1 SGDLS, CDR2 YYNGEE. CDR3 DNA: TGTGCCAGCAGCCCTGGGAGGCCGCAAGAGACCCAGTACTTC. Translation: CASSPGRPQETQYF.

V usage is TRBV5-4 and J usage is TRBJ2-3, with 9 bases fitting TRBD2. V shed 2 bases, J shed 4 bases, and the junction held 5 bases outside the gene matches. This CDR3 comprises 15 residues. Germline CDR1 and CDR2: SGHNT and YYREEE (reference sequence). CDR3 in amino acids: CASSFGVAGADTQYF. Here the CDR3 DNA reads TGTGCCAGCAGCTTCGGGGTAGCGGGAGCAGATACGCAGTATTTT.

The genes are TRBV4-1 and TRBJ1-4; tentatively, D is TRBD1 (5 bases). The CDR3 spans 17 residues. CDR1 and CDR2 (germline): MGHRA, YSYEKL. Trimming shortened V by 2 bases and J by 2 bases, and 15 bases separated the two germline ends. This CDR3 is CASSQNPRRGTNEKLFF. CDR3 DNA: TGCGCCAGCAGCCAAAATCCTCGCCGGGGGACTAATGAAAAACTGTTTTTT.

The chain combines TRBV6-1 with TRBJ2-5, with 7 bases matching TRBD2. With 7 bases clipped from V and 3 bases from J, the junction kept 11 bases outside the gene matches. The CDR3 has 15 amino acids. Germline CDR1 reads MNHNS; CDR2 reads SASEGT. CDR3 sequence reads: CASTPTLGREETQYF. CDR3 DNA sequence: TGTGCCAGCACCCCTACGTTGGGGAGGGAAGAGACCCAGTACTTC.

The chain links TRBV12-1 to TRBJ2-1; TRBD2 reflects the table's D call only, with no check against the DNA. TRBV12-1 is described as a pseudogene. The CDR3 is made up of 13 amino acids. The CDR3 DNA is TGTGCCAGCGGGAGCGGTGCCTACAATGAGCAGTTCTTC. Its translation is CASGSGAYNEQFF.

About this clone: Other DNA sequences from this sample encode an identical CDR3 as well. The chain has TRBV6-4 and TRBJ2-1; 9 positions agree with TRBD2. From germline, CDR1 is MRHNA and CDR2 SNTAGT. The CDR3 runs 14 residues. Losses at the gene ends were 2 bases for V and 6 bases for J; bases not matched to a gene: 2. The CDR3 sequence: CASSDGGGANEQFF. Written as DNA, the CDR3 is TGTGCCAGCAGTGACGGCGGGGGGGCCAATGAGCAGTTCTTC.

This clone was picked up a small number of times. The V and J genes are TRBV18 and TRBJ2-7, with unresolved D. Per germline, CDR1 KGHSH and CDR2 LQKENI. There are 14 residues in the CDR3. V was pared by 2 bases and J by 0 bases, with 8 bases between. Here the CDR3 DNA reads TGTGCCAGCTCACCAGACTGGTCCTCCTACGAGCAGTACTTC. Its protein is CASSPDWSSYEQYF.

This chain uses TRBV6-5 with TRBJ2-1; D might be TRBD1 (5 bases). Trimming left V 0 bases short and J 0 bases short, with 9 bases between. Germline V gene data show CDR1 as MNHEY and CDR2 as SVGAGI. There are 16 residues in the CDR3. The CDR3 reads CASSYSPGHSYNEQFF. As DNA, the CDR3 is TGTGCCAGCAGTTACTCTCCAGGGCACTCCTACAATGAGCAGTTCTTC.

This chain connects TRBV7-9 to TRBJ1-2; 9 bases are a match to TRBD1. Germline loops: CDR1 SEHNR, CDR2 FQNEAQ (reference sequence). This CDR3 is 16 amino acids long. The ends lost 5 bases at V and 0 bases at J; junction bases unmatched: 7. The CDR3 loop reads CASSGRDRDSNYGYTF. The CDR3 DNA reads TGTGCCAGCAGCGGAAGGGACAGGGACTCTAACTATGGCTACACCTTC.

The CDR3, as DNA: TGCAGCGTTGTTGCAGGGAATAGCAATCAGCCCCAGCATTTT. Its translation: CSVVAGNSNQPQHF. The chain combines TRBV29-1 with TRBJ1-5, with D perhaps TRBD1 (5 bases). The CDR3 loop spans 14 amino acids. V was cut by 4 bases and J by 0 bases, with 10 bases left in between. Looked up from germline, CDR1 is SQVTM and CDR2 is ANQGSEA.

The chain couples TRBV6-6 to TRBJ2-1, with 9 bases that match TRBD2. With V trimmed by 6 bases and J by 3 bases, 9 bases remained unmatched. The germline V gene encodes CDR1 MNHNY and CDR2 SVGAGI (reference sequence). There are 16 residues in the CDR3. The CDR3 DNA reads as TGTGCCAGCAGCGGGGGGTCTAGCGGGAACTACAATGAGCAGTTCTTC. This sequence encodes CASSGGSSGNYNEQFF.